This TCR beta chain came from a study of blood T cell repertoires in COVID-19. About the research overall: Sites across the United States, Italy and Spain contributed samples from acute and convalescent COVID-19.

Authors' analysis steps: Nucleated cell counts were estimated from reference gene primer amplification. Some clones are missing from TCRdb's copy, which holds only in-frame ones; the method was immunoSEQ multiplex PCR. The D gene and trimming were derived from the DNA, and the V and J assignments and clone size from that table. The sample includes 310,000 or so clones, 89% seen only once; the top ten take around 9.5%. This receptor was obtained from a woman aged 40 to 50 who had recovered from COVID-19. The sequenced sample consisted of PBMCs or T cells enriched from blood (not recorded which).

DNA of the CDR3: TGTGCCAGCAGCTTAGCAGGGTCCTCTGGGGCCAACGTCCTGACTTTC. It translates to CASSLAGSSGANVLTF. This chain connects TRBV7-3 to TRBJ2-6, with a weak D call TRBD1 (5 bases). V lost 2 bases to trimming and J lost 0 bases, with 8 bases between them. CDR1 and CDR2 (germline): SGHTA, FQGTGA. The CDR3 loop spans 16 amino acids.